Below are 15 T cell receptor beta chains sequenced from a single sample in a study of shared clonotypes between healthy human individuals. Only in-frame clones appear in the TCRdb table, and some are missing; sequencing was by immunoSEQ multiplex PCR. Of some 510,000 clones in the sample, about four fifths are singletons; the top ten hold approximately 12%. Material for sequencing was PBMCs. The receptors stem from a middle-aged woman in good health. Some clones in this sample may be carry-over from other donors' samples.

This clone was seen only a few times. This CDR3 is CASSSEGSDPYNEQFF. CDR3 bases: TGCGCCAGCAGCTCCGAAGGGAGCGACCCCTACAATGAGCAGTTCTTC. The gene calls are TRBV5-1 and TRBJ2-1; D is possibly TRBD2 (5 bases). There are 16 residues in the CDR3. The germline gives CDR1 SGHRS, CDR2 YFSETQ. Trimming took off 3 bases at V and 2 bases at J, with 15 bases between the two ends.

J is TRBJ2-5 and V is TRBV29-1, with 8 bases fitting TRBD1. The germline V gene encodes CDR1 SQVTM and CDR2 ANQGSEA. The CDR3 sequence is 14 residues long. J lost 5 bases, V lost 1 base, and 6 bases had no gene match. The CDR3 loop reads CSVEGGTGSETQYF. CDR3 nucleotides: TGCAGCGTTGAAGGGGGGACAGGCAGCGAGACCCAGTACTTC.

V gene TRBV21-1 combines with J gene TRBJ2-3; the table's TRBD2 call for D was not verified on the DNA. TRBV21-1 is a listed pseudogene. This CDR3 contains 16 residues. The CDR3 DNA is TGTGCCAGCAGCAAAGCCGCGCGGGGGCGCACAGATACGCAGTATTTT. This translates into CASSKAARGRTDTQYF.

V usage is TRBV6-5 and J usage is TRBJ2-3; weak D call: TRBD2 (5 bases). Germline V gene sequence: CDR1 MNHEY, CDR2 SVGAGI. V gave up 4 bases and J gave up 6 bases, with 11 bases separating them. The CDR3 extends over 13 amino acids. The CDR3 bases are TGTGCCAGCAGTTTGGAGGATCGGGATACGCAGTATTTT. The encoded protein is CASSLEDRDTQYF.

The J gene is TRBJ2-7, the V gene TRBV19; D is perhaps TRBD1 (6 bases). V lost 3 bases and J 2 bases, leaving 11 bases between the germline ends. This CDR3 spans 14 amino acids. Germline assignment: CDR1 LNHDA and CDR2 SQIVND (reference sequence). This chain's CDR3 is CASSIGTRTYEQYF. CDR3 DNA sequence: TGTGCCAGTAGTATCGGGACAAGGACCTACGAGCAGTACTTC. The whole variable domain, remainder taken from reference TRBV19 and TRBJ2-7, is DGGITQSPKYLFRKEGQNVTLSCEQNLNHDAMYWYRQDPGQGLRLIYYSQIVNDFQKGDIAEGYSVSREKKESFPLTVTSAQKNPTAFYLCASSIGTRTYEQYFGPGTRLTVT.

The rearrangement links TRBV29-1 to TRBJ2-6; no clear D gene. CDR1 SQVTM and CDR2 ANQGSEA come from the germline V gene. Trimming removed 4 bases at V and 2 bases at J, with 9 bases between. There are 14 residues in the CDR3. In nucleotides, the CDR3 is TGCAGCGTTGCGGAAGGAACTGGGGCCAACGTCCTGACTTTC. It specifies CSVAEGTGANVLTF.

This clone was observed many times. The rearrangement uses TRBV28 and TRBJ1-1; 11 bases fit TRBD1. CDR3 length: 15 residues. From germline, CDR1 is MDHEN and CDR2 SYDVKM. J was trimmed by 5 bases and V by 1 base; bases with no gene match: 3. The CDR3 nucleotides are TGTGCCAGCAGTTTATTGGGACAGGGGGTGACTGAAGCTTTCTTT. Protein product: CASSLLGQGVTEAFF.

The rearrangement links TRBV5-1 to TRBJ2-3; no reliable D call. V was cut by 1 base and J by 2 bases, with 5 bases left in between. In germline, CDR1 is SGHRS, CDR2 YFSETQ. This CDR3 has 13 amino acids. DNA of the CDR3: TGCGCCAGCAGCTTGCGAGACACAGATACGCAGTATTTT. Residues: CASSLRDTDTQYF.

This chain uses TRBV5-5 with TRBJ2-7; possible D gene TRBD1, 5 bases. This CDR3 is built from 12 residues. Germline V gene lookup returns CDR1 SGHKS and CDR2 YYEKEE (reference sequence). V gave up 3 bases and J gave up 6 bases, with 10 bases separating them. CDR3 sequence reads: CASSSRVGEQYF. The CDR3 region has the DNA TGTGCCAGCAGCTCCAGGGTCGGCGAGCAGTACTTC. The variable domain in full, with the rest retrieved from reference TRBV5-5 and TRBJ2-7, is DAGVTQSPTHLIKTRGQQVTLRCSPISGHKSVSWYQQVLGQGPQFIFQYYEKEERGRGNFPDRFSARQFPNYSSELNVNALLLGDSALYLCASSSRVGEQYFGPGTRLTVT.

V gene TRBV11-2 combines with J gene TRBJ1-5, with D perhaps matching TRBD1 (5 bases). CDR3 size: 13 residues. V dropped 2 bases and J dropped 6 bases, with 8 bases sitting between them. The germline V gene has CDR1 SGHAT and CDR2 FQNNGV. CDR3 sequence reads: CASSLSGGQPQHF. CDR3 sequence (DNA): TGTGCCAGCAGCTTATCCGGGGGTCAGCCCCAGCATTTT.

This clone came up a few times. CDR3 sequence reads: CASSDTGTGQYNEQFF. The CDR3 DNA is TGTGCCAGCAGTGATACCGGGACAGGGCAATACAATGAGCAGTTCTTC. The chain joins TRBV25-1 to TRBJ2-1, with 9 bases that match TRBD1. The trim removed 3 bases at V and 4 bases at J, leaving 7 bases unmatched. The CDR3 sequence is 16 residues long. Germline V gene data show CDR1 as MGHDK and CDR2 as SYGVNS.

The rearrangement joins TRBV5-1 to TRBJ2-2, with 7 bases aligning to TRBD2. CDR1 SGHRS and CDR2 YFSETQ come from the germline V gene. V gave up 7 bases and J gave up 4 bases; unmatched junction bases: 10. This CDR3 spans 15 amino acids. In nucleotides, the CDR3 is TGCGCCAGCGGACTAGGACTTCTGATCACCGGGGAGCTGTTTTTT. Encoded protein: CASGLGLLITGELFF.

V is TRBV9 and J is TRBJ2-1, with TRBD2 identical over 8 bases. CDR3 length equals 16 residues. CDR1 and CDR2 from the germline V gene are SGDLS and YYNGEE. Unmatched junction bases numbered 8, after V lost 2 bases and J lost 4 bases. CDR3 in amino acids: CASSVDGRAEYNEQFF. CDR3 nucleotide sequence: TGTGCCAGCAGCGTTGACGGGAGGGCGGAGTACAATGAGCAGTTCTTC.

This chain joins TRBV5-1 and TRBJ2-5; D gene unclear. CDR3 size: 13 residues. The germline CDR1 and CDR2 sequences are SGHRS and YFSETQ. Deletions cut 3 bases from V and 5 bases from J, with 11 bases between. The CDR3 is CASSWSSLETQYF. Written as DNA, the CDR3 is TGCGCCAGCAGCTGGAGCAGTCTTGAGACCCAGTACTTC.

V usage is TRBV28 and J usage is TRBJ2-6, with D uncertain. CDR1 is MDHEN and CDR2 is SYDVKM in the germline V gene. Trimming shortened V by 8 bases and J by 0 bases, and 11 bases separated the two germline ends. The CDR3 covers 15 residues. This CDR3 is CASRTPGSGANVLTF. The CDR3 bases are TGTGCCAGCCGTACCCCTGGCTCTGGGGCCAACGTCCTGACTTTC.